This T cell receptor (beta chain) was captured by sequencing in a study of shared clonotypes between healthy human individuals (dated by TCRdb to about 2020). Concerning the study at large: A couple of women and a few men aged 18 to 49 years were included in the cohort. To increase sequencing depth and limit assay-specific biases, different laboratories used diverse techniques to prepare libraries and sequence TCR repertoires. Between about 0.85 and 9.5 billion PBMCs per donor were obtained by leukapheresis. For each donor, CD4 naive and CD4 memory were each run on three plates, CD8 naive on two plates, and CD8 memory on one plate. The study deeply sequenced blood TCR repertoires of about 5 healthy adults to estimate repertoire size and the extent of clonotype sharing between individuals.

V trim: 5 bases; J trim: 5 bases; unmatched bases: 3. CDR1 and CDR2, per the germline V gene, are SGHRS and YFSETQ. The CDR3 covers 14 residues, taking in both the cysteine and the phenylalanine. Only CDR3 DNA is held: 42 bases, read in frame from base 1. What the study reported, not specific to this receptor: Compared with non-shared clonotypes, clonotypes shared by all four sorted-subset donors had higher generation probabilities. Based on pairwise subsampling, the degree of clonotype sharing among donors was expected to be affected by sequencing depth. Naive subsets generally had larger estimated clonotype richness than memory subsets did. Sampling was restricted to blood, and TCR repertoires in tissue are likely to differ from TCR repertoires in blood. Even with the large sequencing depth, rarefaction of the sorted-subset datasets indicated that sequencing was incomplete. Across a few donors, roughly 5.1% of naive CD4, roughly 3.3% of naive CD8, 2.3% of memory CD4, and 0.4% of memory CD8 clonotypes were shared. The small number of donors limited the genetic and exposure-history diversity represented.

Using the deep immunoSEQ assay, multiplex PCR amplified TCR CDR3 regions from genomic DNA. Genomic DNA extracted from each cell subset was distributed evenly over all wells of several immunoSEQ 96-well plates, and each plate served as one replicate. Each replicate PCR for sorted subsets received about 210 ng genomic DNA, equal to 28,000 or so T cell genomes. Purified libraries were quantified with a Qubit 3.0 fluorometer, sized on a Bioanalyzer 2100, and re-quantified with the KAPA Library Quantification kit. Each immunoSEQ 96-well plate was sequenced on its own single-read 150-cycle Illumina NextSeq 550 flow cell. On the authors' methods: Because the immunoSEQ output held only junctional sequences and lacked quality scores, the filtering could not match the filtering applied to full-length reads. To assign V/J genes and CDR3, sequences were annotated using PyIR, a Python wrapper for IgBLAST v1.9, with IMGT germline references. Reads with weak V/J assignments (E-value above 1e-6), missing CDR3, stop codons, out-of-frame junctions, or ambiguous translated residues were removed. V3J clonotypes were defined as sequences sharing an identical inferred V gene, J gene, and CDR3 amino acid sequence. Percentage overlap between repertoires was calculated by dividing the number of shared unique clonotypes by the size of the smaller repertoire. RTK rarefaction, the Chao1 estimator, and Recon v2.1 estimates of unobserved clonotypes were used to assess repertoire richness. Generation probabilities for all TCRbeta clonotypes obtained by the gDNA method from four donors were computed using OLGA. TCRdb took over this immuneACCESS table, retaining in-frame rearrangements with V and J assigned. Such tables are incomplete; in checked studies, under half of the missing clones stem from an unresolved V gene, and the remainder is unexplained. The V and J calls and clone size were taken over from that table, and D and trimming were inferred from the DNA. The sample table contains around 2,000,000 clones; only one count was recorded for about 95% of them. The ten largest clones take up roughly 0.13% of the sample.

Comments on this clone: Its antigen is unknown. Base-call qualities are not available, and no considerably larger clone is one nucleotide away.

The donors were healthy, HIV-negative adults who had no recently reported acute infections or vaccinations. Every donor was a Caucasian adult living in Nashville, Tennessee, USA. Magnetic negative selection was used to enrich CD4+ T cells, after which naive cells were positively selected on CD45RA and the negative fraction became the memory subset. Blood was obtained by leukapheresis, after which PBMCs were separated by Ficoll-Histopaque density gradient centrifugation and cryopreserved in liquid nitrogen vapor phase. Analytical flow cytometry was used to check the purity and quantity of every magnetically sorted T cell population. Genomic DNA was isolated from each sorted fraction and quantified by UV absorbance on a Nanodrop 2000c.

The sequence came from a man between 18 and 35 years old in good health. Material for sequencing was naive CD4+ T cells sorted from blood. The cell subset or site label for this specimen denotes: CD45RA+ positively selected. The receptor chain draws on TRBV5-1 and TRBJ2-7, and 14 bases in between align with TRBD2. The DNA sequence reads TGCGCCAGCAGGGGACTAGCGGGAGTTAACGAGCAGTACTTC. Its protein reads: CASRGLAGVNEQYF.